This entry concerns a single T cell receptor (beta chain). These data originate in a study of blood T cell repertoires in COVID-19. Study-level information: Sites across the United States, Italy and Spain contributed samples from acute and convalescent COVID-19. In each case, the material was cDNA or gDNA derived from T cells, B-cell-depleted T cells, or PBMCs.

Per the original data handling: Estimates of nucleated cell counts were drawn from the amplification of reference gene primers. The assay was immunoSEQ multiplex PCR, and TCRdb's table has in-frame clones only and misses some. V, J and clone size derive from that table, while D and trimming were established from the DNA sequence. In the table there are more than 200,000 clones, around 89% of which are singletons. Per the germline V gene, CDR1 is SGHNT and CDR2 is YYREEE (reference sequence). Losses at the gene ends were 0 bases for V and 2 bases for J; bases not matched to a gene: 5. The CDR3 has 16 residues.

Sample: peripheral blood. The receptor's source is a man in his sixties or seventies with acute or convalescent COVID-19. The rearrangement uses TRBV5-4 and TRBJ2-5; 9 bases match TRBD2. This CDR3 is CASSLGLAGTQETQYF. Written as DNA, the CDR3 is TGTGCCAGCAGCTTGGGTCTAGCGGGGACACAAGAGACCCAGTACTTC.